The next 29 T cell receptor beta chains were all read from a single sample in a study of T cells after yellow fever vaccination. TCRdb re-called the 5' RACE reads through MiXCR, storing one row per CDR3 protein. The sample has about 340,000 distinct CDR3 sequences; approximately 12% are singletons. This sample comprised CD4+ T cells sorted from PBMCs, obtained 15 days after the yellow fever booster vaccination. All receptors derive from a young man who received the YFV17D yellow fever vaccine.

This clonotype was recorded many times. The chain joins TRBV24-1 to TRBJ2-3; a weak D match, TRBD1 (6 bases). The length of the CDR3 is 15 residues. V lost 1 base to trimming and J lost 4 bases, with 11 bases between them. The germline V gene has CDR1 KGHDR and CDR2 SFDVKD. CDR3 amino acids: CATSDFRQGSDTQYF. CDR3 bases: TGTGCCACCAGTGATTTTAGGCAGGGGTCAGATACGCAGTATTTT.

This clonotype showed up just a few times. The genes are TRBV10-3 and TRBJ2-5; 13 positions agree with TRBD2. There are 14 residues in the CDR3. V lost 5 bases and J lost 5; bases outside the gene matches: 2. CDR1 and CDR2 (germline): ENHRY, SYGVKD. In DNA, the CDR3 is TGTGCCATCAGTCCGGGACTAGCGGGGGAGACCCAGTACTTC. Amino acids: CAISPGLAGETQYF.

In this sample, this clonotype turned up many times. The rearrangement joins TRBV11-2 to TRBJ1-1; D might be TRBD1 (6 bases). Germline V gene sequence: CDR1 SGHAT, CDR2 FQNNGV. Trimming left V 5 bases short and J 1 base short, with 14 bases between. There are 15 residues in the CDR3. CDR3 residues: CASSPSTGKNTEAFF. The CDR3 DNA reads TGTGCCAGCAGCCCCTCAACAGGGAAGAACACTGAAGCTTTCTTT.

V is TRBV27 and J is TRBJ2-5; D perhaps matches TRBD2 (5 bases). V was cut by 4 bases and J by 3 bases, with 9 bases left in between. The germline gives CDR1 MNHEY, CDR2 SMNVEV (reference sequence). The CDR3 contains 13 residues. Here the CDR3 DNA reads TGTGCCAGCAGTTACACCGGGGAAGAGACCCAGTACTTC. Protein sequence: CASSYTGEETQYF.

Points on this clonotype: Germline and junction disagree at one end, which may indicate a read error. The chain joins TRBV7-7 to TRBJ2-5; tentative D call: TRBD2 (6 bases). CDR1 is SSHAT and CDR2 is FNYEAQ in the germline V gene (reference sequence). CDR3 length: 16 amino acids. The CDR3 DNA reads TGTGCTAGCAGCCTCGGGTCCGGGGGACCCCAAGAGACCCAGTACTTC. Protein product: CASSLGSGGPQETQYF.

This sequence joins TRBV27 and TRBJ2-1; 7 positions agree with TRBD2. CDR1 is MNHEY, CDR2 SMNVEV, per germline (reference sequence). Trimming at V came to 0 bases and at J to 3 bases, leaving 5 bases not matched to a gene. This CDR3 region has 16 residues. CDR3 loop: CASSLSPGGNYNEQFF. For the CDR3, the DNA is TGTGCCAGCAGTTTATCTCCGGGGGGAAACTACAATGAGCAGTTCTTC.

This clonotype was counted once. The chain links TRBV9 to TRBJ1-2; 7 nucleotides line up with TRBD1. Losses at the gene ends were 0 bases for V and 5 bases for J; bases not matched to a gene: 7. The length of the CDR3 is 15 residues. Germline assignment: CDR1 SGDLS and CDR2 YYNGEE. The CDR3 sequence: CASSVGGLGQYGYTF. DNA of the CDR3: TGTGCCAGCAGCGTAGGCGGTTTGGGACAGTATGGCTACACCTTC.

The CDR3 loop reads CASSFPGVYEQYF. The DNA of the CDR3 is TGTGCCAGCAGCTTCCCTGGGGTCTACGAGCAGTACTTC. The genes are TRBV11-2 and TRBJ2-7; D gene unclear. Germline lookup yields CDR1 SGHAT and CDR2 FQNNGV. V lost 3 bases, J lost 3 bases, and 9 bases lay in between. The CDR3 runs to 13 residues.

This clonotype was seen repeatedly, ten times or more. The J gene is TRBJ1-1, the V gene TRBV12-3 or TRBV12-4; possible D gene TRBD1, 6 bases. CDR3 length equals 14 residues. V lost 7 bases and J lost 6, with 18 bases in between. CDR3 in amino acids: CASTYAGVTPEAFF. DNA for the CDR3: TGTGCCAGCACCTACGCAGGGGTCACCCCTGAAGCTTTCTTT.

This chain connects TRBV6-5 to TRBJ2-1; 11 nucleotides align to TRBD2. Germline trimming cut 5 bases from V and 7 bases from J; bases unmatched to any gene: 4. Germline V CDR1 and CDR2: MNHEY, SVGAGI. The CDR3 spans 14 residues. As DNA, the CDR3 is TGTGCCAGCAGTCGTAGCGGGGGGGCAAATGAGCAGTTCTTC. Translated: CASSRSGGANEQFF.

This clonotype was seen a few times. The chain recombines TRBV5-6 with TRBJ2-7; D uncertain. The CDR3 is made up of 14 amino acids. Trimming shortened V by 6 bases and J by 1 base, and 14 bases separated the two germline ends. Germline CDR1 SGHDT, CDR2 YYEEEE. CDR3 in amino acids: CASKQMGSSYEQYV. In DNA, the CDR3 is TGTGCCAGCAAACAAATGGGCTCATCCTACGAGCAGTACGTC.

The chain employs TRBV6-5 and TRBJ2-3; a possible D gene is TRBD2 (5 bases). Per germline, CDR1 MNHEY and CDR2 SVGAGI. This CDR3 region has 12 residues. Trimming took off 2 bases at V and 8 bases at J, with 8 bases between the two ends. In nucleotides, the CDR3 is TGTGCCAGCAGTTACCCGGGGAGTACGCAGTATTTT. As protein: CASSYPGSTQYF.

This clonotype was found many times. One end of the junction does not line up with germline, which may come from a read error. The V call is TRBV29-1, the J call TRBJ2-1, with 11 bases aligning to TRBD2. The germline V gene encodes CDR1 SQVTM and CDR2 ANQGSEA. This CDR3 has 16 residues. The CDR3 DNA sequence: TGCAGCCTTGATAGCGGGGGGGCTGACTCCTACAATGAGCAGTTCTTC. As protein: CSLDSGGADSYNEQFF.

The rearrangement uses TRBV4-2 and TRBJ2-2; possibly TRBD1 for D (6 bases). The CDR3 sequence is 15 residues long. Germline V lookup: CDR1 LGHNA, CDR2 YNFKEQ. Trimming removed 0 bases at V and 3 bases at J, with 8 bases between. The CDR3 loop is CASSQERGYTGELFF. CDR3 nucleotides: TGTGCCAGCAGCCAAGAAAGGGGGTACACCGGGGAGCTGTTTTTT.

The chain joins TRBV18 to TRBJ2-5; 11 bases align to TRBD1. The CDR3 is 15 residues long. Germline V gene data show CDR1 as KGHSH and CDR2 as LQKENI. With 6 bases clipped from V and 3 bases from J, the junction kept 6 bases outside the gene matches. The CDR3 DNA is TGTGCCAGCTCCCGCGGGACAGGGGGAAAAGAGACCCAGTACTTC. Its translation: CASSRGTGGKETQYF.

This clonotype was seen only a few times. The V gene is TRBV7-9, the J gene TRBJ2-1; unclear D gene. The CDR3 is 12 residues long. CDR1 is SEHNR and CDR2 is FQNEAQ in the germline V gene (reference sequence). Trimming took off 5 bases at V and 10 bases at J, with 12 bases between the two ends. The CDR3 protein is CASSPEPLEQFF. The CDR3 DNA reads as TGTGCCAGCAGCCCAGAGCCTTTAGAGCAGTTCTTC.

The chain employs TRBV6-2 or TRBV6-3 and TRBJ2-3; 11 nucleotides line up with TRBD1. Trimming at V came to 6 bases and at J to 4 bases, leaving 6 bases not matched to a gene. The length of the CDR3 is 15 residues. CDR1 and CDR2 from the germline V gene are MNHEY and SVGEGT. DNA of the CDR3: TGTGCCAGCAGGCCGGACAGGGGGCCTCCAGATACGCAGTATTTT. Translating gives CASRPDRGPPDTQYF.

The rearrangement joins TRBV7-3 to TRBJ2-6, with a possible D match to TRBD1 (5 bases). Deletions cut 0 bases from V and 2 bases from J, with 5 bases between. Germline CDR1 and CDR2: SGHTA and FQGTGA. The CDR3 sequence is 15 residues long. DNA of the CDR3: TGTGCCAGCAGCTTAACAGGGGCTGGGGCCAACGTCCTGACTTTC. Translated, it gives CASSLTGAGANVLTF.

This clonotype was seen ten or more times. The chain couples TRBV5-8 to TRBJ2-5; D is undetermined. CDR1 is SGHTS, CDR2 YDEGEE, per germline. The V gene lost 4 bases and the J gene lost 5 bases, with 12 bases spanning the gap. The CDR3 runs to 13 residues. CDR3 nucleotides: TGTGCCAGCAGCCGACACCTGGGGGAGACCCAGTACTTC. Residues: CASSRHLGETQYF.

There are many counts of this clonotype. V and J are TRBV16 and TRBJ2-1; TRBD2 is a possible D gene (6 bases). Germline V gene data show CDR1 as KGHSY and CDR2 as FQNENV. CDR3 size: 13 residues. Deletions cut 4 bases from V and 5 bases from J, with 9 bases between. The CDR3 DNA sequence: TGTGCCAGCAGCCCAGGACTAAACAATGAGCAGTTCTTC. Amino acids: CASSPGLNNEQFF.

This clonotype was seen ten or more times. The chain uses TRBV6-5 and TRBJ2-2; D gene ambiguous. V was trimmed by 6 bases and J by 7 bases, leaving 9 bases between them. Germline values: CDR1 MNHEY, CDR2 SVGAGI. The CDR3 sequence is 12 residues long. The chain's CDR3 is CASSPGGGELFF. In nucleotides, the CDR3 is TGTGCCAGCAGCCCGGGCGGCGGGGAGCTGTTTTTT.

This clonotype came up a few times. CDR3: CASRNDRAAGYTF. Written as DNA, the CDR3 is TGTGCCAGCAGAAACGACAGGGCGGCTGGCTACACCTTC. The chain links TRBV6-2 or TRBV6-3 to TRBJ1-2, with 7 bases lining up with TRBD1. The V gene end was trimmed by 6 bases and the J gene end by 7 bases; junction bases not matched to a gene: 8. Looked up from germline, CDR1 is MNHEY and CDR2 is SVGEGT. This CDR3 has 13 amino acids.

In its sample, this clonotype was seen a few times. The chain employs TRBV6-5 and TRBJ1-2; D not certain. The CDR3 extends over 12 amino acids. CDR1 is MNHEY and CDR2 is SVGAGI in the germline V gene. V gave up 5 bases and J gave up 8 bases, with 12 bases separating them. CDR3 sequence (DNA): TGTGCCAGCAGTGGGAGTTTTTGGGGCTACACCTTC. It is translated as CASSGSFWGYTF.

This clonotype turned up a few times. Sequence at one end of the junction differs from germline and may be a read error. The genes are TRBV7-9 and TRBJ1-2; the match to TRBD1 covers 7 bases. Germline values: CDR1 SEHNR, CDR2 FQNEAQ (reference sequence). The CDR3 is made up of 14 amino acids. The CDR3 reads CAGSARRGTYGYTF. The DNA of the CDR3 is TGTGCCGGCAGCGCCCGCAGGGGGACCTATGGCTACACCTTC.

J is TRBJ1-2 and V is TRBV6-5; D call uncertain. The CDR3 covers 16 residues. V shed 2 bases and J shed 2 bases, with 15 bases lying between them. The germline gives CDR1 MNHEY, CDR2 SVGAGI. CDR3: CASSYTRTGRNYGYTF. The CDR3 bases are TGTGCCAGCAGTTACACCCGAACCGGCCGAAACTATGGCTACACCTTC.

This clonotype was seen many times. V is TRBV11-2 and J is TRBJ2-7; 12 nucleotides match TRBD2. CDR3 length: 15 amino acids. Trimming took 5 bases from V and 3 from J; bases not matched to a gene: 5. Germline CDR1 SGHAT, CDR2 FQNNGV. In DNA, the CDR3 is TGTGCCAGCAGCGAACTAGCGGGGGGTCGCTACGAGCAGTACTTC. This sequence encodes CASSELAGGRYEQYF.

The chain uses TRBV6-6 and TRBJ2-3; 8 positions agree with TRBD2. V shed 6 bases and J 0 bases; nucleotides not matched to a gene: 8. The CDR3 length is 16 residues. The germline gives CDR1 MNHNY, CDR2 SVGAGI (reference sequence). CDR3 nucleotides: TGTGCCAGCAGCTCCACGACTAGCGCTAGCACAGATACGCAGTATTTT. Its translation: CASSSTTSASTDTQYF.

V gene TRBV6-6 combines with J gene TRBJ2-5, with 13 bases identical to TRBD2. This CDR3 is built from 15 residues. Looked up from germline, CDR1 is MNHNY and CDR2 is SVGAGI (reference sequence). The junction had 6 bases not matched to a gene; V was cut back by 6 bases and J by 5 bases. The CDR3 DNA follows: TGTGCCAGCAGACTACTAGCGGGGGGGCTGGAGACCCAGTACTTC. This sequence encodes CASRLLAGGLETQYF.

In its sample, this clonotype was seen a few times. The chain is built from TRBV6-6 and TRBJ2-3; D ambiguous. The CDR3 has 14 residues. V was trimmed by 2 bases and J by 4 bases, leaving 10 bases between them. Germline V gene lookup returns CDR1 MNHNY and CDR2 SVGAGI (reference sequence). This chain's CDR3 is CASSYLLAADTQYF. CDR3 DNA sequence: TGTGCCAGCAGTTACCTTTTAGCAGCAGATACGCAGTATTTT.